This TCR beta chain appears in the sequencing data of a study of cytomegalovirus exposure and HLA in healthy donors (TCRdb year 2017). Background for the entire study: An earlier analysis of about 530 of the donors reported about 280 Gb of sequence data and around 100 million unique TCR beta sequences obtained from about 200 million T cells. Every discovery cohort repertoire had been produced on one sequencing platform. An early release covering about 600 HLA-typed donors comprised 250 to 350 gigabases of sequencing data and approximately 80 million unique TCR sequences. Along with the approximately 700-subject first cohort, a separate validation cohort of over a hundred different subjects was used. Across roughly 420 genotyped donors of the cohort, an average of about 240,000 unique TCR beta nucleotide sequences per donor were sequenced, and approximately 17% of those sequences were non-productive. Using immunosequencing, the study profiled T cell repertoires from approximately 700 subjects and related those repertoires to cytomegalovirus serostatus. The study combined high-throughput TCR immunosequencing, statistical association of individual TCRs with disease status, and machine learning to predict cytomegalovirus infection status. Rather than drawing on any new phenotypic data, the later analysis identified candidate immune exposures from TCR beta sequences and the way those sequences occurred across donors. The study aimed to test whether cataloging public T cell receptors could reveal signatures of past pathogen exposure. In an earlier analysis of roughly 540 of the donors, high-throughput TCR beta sequencing was used to judge whether each TCR beta V gene segment behaved as functional or pseudogenic. A later analysis re-examined previously published TCR beta repertoires from around 670 donors and added high-resolution HLA genotyping to investigate patterns of TCR occurrence. Donor age, sex, ethnicity and CMV serostatus were collected together with the repertoire data. Both class I and class II loci were covered by HLA typing, at four-digit resolution. The number of donors typed differed by locus, with about 629-630 for A, B, C, DRB1 and DQB1, 522 for DQA1, 600 to 610 for DPA1, and around 430 for DPB1. A later genetic analysis took genome-wide SNP genotypes for about three fifths of the roughly 700 donors and used that subset as a discovery cohort. Of the 350 to 400 genotyped donors, roughly 80% fell in the genetic ancestry cluster associated with self-reported Caucasian donors. A handful of DR-DQ haplotypes were handled as single units for association and clustering because linkage in the cohort was strong.

The CDR1 and CDR2 encoded by the germline V gene (reference sequence) are SEHNR and FQNEAQ. The CDR3 runs 16 amino acids, cysteine and phenylalanine included. Here the CDR3 DNA is all that survives: 48 bases in frame from base 1. V is shortened by 4 bases, J by 4 bases, and the region joining them spans 19 bases. In total, 600 or so healthy bone marrow donors made up the cohort. Cohort members were all nominally healthy when sampled, although unrecorded immune exposures were likely present. The donor was CMV seropositive and was included in the group of 289 seropositive cohort members. Each donor provided a peripheral blood sample, and peripheral blood mononuclear cells were used for TCR beta sequencing. Genomic DNA was extracted from the blood cell samples with the Qiagen DNeasy Blood Extraction Kit. Library creation used the immunoSEQ multiplex PCR assay. The multiplex PCR relied on a mix of 60 forward primers for TCR Vbeta segments and 13 reverse primers for TCR Jbeta segments. A multiplex PCR assay on genomic DNA amplified the CDR3 region of rearranged TCR beta genes. On the Illumina HiSeq System, the amplified TCR beta libraries were sequenced as 87-base-pair reads. For the original study's pipeline: A later analysis tallied around 87 million unique TCR beta chains across the 700 or so repertoires, and around 9.9 million of those chains were shared by two or more donors. To remove PCR and sequencing errors, raw reads were error-corrected and collapsed into unique sequences using a nearest-neighbor algorithm that merged closely related sequences. Alignment of CDR3 sequences to IMGT reference sequences was used to assign V, D and J gene segments. Each retained sequence needed at least a six-nucleotide match to both a V gene segment and a J gene segment. A rearrangement counted as productive if the CDR3 had no stop codons and remained in frame with V and J, and every other rearrangement counted as non-productive. Following IMGT convention, CDR3 was defined as the stretch from the second conserved V-encoded cysteine up to the conserved J-encoded phenylalanine. The earlier analysis of about 640 of the donors excluded any sequence lacking an unambiguous match to a single V gene segment. In an earlier analysis of about 590 of the donors, a V segment was called functional when productive rearrangements were above 56.7%, and segregating when the standard deviation between donors exceeded 5%. A statistical classification framework was developed to diagnose cytomegalovirus status using the catalog of TCR beta chain sequences. In a later analysis, TCR nucleotide sequences were compared against IMGT/GENE-DB human TR gene sequences so that V and J genes could be assigned. In a later analysis, CDR3 sequences and most-parsimonious VDJ recombination scenarios were assigned using the TCRdist pipeline. In a later analysis, each TCR beta chain was defined by its CDR3 amino acid sequence together with its V-gene family, and reads lacking a unique V-gene family were excluded. As a way to deal with suspected cross-contamination and a sequencing artifact, a later analysis dropped nearly 600 nucleotide sequences that were highly shared and had low generation probability. A later analysis calculated a clonal expansion index for each public chain from normalized within-repertoire ranks of inferred template counts. A later analysis computed generation probabilities with a VDJ recombination model fitted to out-of-frame rearrangements, and checked the results against IGoR. In a later analysis, hypergeometric tests were used to score TCR-TCR, TCR-HLA and TCR-CMV co-occurrence, with a repertoire-size bias correction applied to TCR pairs. In a later analysis, false discovery rates were estimated by permuting HLA or CMV assignments 20 times. In a later analysis, co-occurring TCRs were grouped using DBSCAN, and TCRdist sequence similarity was added for clustering within HLA-allele-positive subsets. For co-occurrence clustering, repertoires with fewer than 30,000 or more than 120,000 public chains were excluded, along with four to six repertoires with anomalous nucleotide sharing. In TCRdb, the immuneACCESS table is reduced to in-frame sequences with V and J assigned. These tables do not hold every clone; where another copy was compared, an unresolved V gene accounts for under half, and the others remain unexplained. That table is the source of V, J and clone size, and D and trimming were worked out from the DNA. A total of some 70,000 clones appear in this sample, approximately 70% of them only once. Around 15% of the sample rests with the top ten.

Summary of the overall study and its limitations: Roughly uniform sequencing depth across donors was assumed in presence/absence analyses, although this assumption may not hold. Compared with the approximately 720-donor mean, donors in an Asian-associated ancestry cluster had fewer N-insertions in productive TCRs, according to a later genetic analysis. Because counts were too low, about 18 rarely observed V segments, including chromosome 9 orphons, were excluded from the earlier analysis of a few hundred of the donors. According to a later analysis, parvovirus B19, influenza, CMV and Epstein-Barr virus appeared linked to several top co-occurrence clusters. An earlier analysis of approximately 540 of the donors showed that most TCR beta V segments appeared in productive rearrangements either about 90% or about 30% of the time, which broadly matched IMGT annotations. Cytomegalovirus status was reported to be diagnosed by the classifier with high specificity and sensitivity in both the original and validation cohorts. In a later analysis, HLA-associated TCR beta chains were found to be more clonally expanded and to have lower generation probabilities than equally common non-associated chains. The study gave a list of 150 to 200 TCR beta chains associated with cytomegalovirus. A further reported finding was that TCR beta sequences accurately predicted the HLA-A and HLA-B alleles for most subjects in the first cohort. When HLA alleles, especially DR and DQ, strongly co-occurred, TCR associations were difficult to assign to individual alleles. At a false discovery rate of 0.05, a later analysis linked under 20,000 TCR beta sequences to specific HLA alleles. According to a later analysis, TCR association rates differed among HLA loci, with DRB1 alleles showing the most associated TCRs and HLA-C alleles showing the fewest. Because some donors lacked HLA typing at each locus, the association tests relied only on the typed subset. According to the authors, the approach could potentially be generalized to other disease states and immunological phenotypes. Three of the identified cytomegalovirus-associated TCR beta chains were confirmed in vitro to be specific for cytomegalovirus antigens. A cluster of highly shared sequence variants was judged likely to represent a technical artifact of the sequencing pipeline. Linkage disequilibrium might explain the correlated functional status among segregating V segments, but an unknown experimental factor could not be ruled out. This cohort had only TCR beta chains sequenced, and the lack of alpha or paired-chain data limited which features could be detected. In a later genetic analysis, a missense DCLRE1C variant was associated with V-gene and J-gene trimming of TCR beta chains, and the association was replicated in an independent cohort. In a later analysis, most CMV-associated TCR beta chains were found to appear HLA-restricted, with HLA associations seemingly driven largely by CMV exposure. The only immune exposure information available for the cohort was CMV serostatus. Some IMGT-functional V segments, including TRBV6-2 and TRBV6-3, could not be told apart with the 87-base-pair reads, so those segments were excluded. Most TCR sequences were observed very rarely across donors, whereas some public TCRs were present in many individuals.

This clone was observed once. No antigen is known for it. No base qualities exist here, and no much larger clone lies one base off it. Material for sequencing was PBMCs. The chain couples TRBV7-9 to TRBJ1-1; a tentative D match to TRBD1 spans 6 bases. The TCR originated in a male donor in good health and CMV-seropositive. The bases read TGTGCCAGCAGCTCCAATTTGGGGGCGGGAGGCACTGAAGCTTTCTTT. Its translation reads: CASSSNLGAGGTEAFF.